The sequence of this T cell receptor beta chain was determined in a study of shared clonotypes between healthy human individuals. Study-level background: Per donor, three plates held CD4 naive cells, three held CD4 memory, two held CD8 naive and one held CD8 memory. Whole-study results and caveats: How much donors shared clonotypes was expected to be affected by sequencing depth.

Germline V CDR1 and CDR2: SGHTS, YDEGEE. The CDR3 runs 12 residues. V shed 0 bases and J shed 5 bases, with 3 bases lying between them. Naive CD8 cells lacked CD45RO, underwent positive selection for CCR7 and left out terminally differentiated effector memory CD45RA+ cells. Healthy and HIV-negative, the adult donors had no recent acute infections or vaccinations. Some clones are missing from TCRdb's copy, which holds only in-frame ones; the method was immunoSEQ multiplex PCR. The profile shows about 2 million clones, approximately 94% of them singletons. Of note for this clone: Its antigen is unknown.

The chain uses TRBV5-8 and TRBJ2-4; no firm D call. This TCR derives from a man younger than 35 in good health. Sequenced material: naive CD8+ T cells sorted from blood. CDR3 DNA sequence: TGTGCCAGCAGCTTGGGACAAAACATTCAGTACTTC. Its translation: CASSLGQNIQYF.